The 4 T cell receptor beta chains below come from one sample, sequenced in a study of cytomegalovirus exposure and HLA in healthy donors. PCR involved 60 Vbeta and 13 Jbeta primers. Profiling relied on immunoSEQ multiplex PCR, and the TCRdb table lists in-frame clones only, not all of them. Counted here are about 140,000 clones, 80% occurring once; the ten biggest clones make up 1% to 1.5%. Sequencing used PBMCs. These receptors all come from a male donor in good health and CMV-seropositive.

The rearrangement links TRBV9 to TRBJ2-3; 8 bases map to TRBD1. CDR1 is SGDLS and CDR2 is YYNGEE in the germline V gene. The CDR3 is made up of 16 amino acids. V dropped 3 bases and J dropped 0; count of bases not matched to a gene: 6. For the CDR3, the DNA is TGTGCCAGCAGCGCCTACGGGGACAGGAGCACAGATACGCAGTATTTT. Its protein product is CASSAYGDRSTDTQYF.

The rearrangement links TRBV11-1 to TRBJ2-7; D is perhaps TRBD1 (6 bases). The CDR3 runs to 14 residues. V lost 1 base and J 7 bases, leaving 14 bases between the germline ends. In germline, CDR1 is SGHAT, CDR2 FQDESV (reference sequence). For the CDR3, the DNA is TGTGCCAGCAGCTTAGAAGGCAGGGGATCGGAGCAGTACTTC. This translates into CASSLEGRGSEQYF. Combining the CDR3 with reference TRBV11-1 and TRBJ2-7 gives the whole variable domain EAEVAQSPRYKITEKSQAVAFWCDPISGHATLYWYRQILGQGPELLVQFQDESVVDDSQLPKDRFSAERLKGVDSTLKIQPAELGDSAMYLCASSLEGRGSEQYFGPGTRLTVT.

This sequence joins TRBV10-1 and TRBJ1-4, with D possibly matching TRBD1 (5 bases). This CDR3 region has 14 residues. Trimming removed 2 bases at V and 7 bases at J, with 11 bases between. In germline, CDR1 is WNHNN, CDR2 SYGVQD (reference sequence). In DNA form, the CDR3 reads TGCGCCAGCAGTGAGGGGGCAGCCGGTGAAAAACTGTTTTTT. It specifies CASSEGAAGEKLFF.

In this sample, this clone turned up once. The chain uses TRBV6-5 and TRBJ2-3, with D possibly TRBD2 on 6 matching bases. Germline V gene data show CDR1 as MNHEY and CDR2 as SVGAGI. Trimming shortened V by 0 bases and J by 0 bases, and 10 bases separated the two germline ends. The CDR3 sequence is 16 residues long. The CDR3 is CASSYSGGTSTDTQYF. For the CDR3, the DNA is TGTGCCAGCAGTTACTCCGGCGGGACTAGCACAGATACGCAGTATTTT.